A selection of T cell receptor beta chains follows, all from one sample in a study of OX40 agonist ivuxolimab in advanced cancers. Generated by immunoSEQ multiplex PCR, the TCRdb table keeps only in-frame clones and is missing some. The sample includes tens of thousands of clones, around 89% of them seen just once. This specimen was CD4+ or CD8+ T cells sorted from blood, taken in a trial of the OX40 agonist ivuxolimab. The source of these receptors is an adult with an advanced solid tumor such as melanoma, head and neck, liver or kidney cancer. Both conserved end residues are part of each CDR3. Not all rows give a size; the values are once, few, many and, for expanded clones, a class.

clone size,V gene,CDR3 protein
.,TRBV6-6,CASSFGTDYGYTF
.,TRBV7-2,CASSPGGGFF
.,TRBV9,CASSGGSGSYEQYF
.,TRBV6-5,CASSSLGAWNEQFF
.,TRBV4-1,CASSQGGTPYNSPLHF
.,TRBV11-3,CASSSPEQGRYYEQYF
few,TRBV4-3,CASSDANTEAFF
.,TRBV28,CASSLLDRGNTGELFF
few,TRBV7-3,CASSFGKGPGELFF
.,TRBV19,CASSMQGGTEAFF
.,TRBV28,CASSFHDTQYF
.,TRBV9,CASSVASAETQYF
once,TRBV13,CASSFQGQGYGYTF
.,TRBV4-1,CASSGGRITDTQYF
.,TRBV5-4,CASSLAPGTNYGYTF
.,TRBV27,CASSLSPGTTQYF
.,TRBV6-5,CASSYYSGVDTGELFF
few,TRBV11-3,CASSLTSRYNEQFF
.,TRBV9,CASSVVLAGVNEQFF
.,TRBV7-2,CASSLDGLGEEHTEAFF
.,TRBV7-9,CASSQGQKPFYGYTF
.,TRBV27,CASSYGTSMADTQYF
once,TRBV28,CASSVLSTNEKLFF
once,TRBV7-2,CASSLEDNYGYTF
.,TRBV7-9,CASSPSPGSVYEQYF
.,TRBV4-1,CASSQFPGPTNEQFF
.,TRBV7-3,CASSTLAGVWNEQFF
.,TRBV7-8,CASSFPTSGRADEQFF
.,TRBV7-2,CASSGTSGRSDTQYF
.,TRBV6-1,CASSGLTTGELFF
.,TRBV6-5,CASSGTASSQPQHF
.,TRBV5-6,CASSLDNYEQYF
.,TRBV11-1,CASSLGTYTGELFF
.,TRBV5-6,CASSEILTGELFF
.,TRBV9,CASSPGQETYEQYF
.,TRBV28,CASSLLLNSNQPQHF
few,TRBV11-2,CASSLDEGYQETQYF
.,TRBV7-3,CASSLHPKGETQYF
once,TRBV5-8,CASSLTASTDTQYF
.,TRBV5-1,CASSLAVTGGTEAFF
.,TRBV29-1,CSVVEYNEQFF
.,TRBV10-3,CAIREPGQVYEQYF
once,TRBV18,CASSPVGTGSPSGNTIYF
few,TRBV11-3,CASSLSFEQYF
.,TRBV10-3,CAIRAGLASSTDTQYF
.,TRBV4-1,CASSQPPSGGYNEQFF
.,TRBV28,CASSLQGWNTEAFF
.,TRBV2,CASHPGLAGEGEQFF
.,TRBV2,CASSERGGWGNQPQHF
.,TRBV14,CASSLGLAGFEQYF
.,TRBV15,CATSRGGVNTEAFF
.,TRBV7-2,CASSLTSGRIGELFF
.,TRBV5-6,CASSVPGQGIYGYTF
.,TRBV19,CASSTRLNEQFF
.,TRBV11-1,CASSVPGIWEQYF
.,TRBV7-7,CASSYGVGSGETQYF